The 27 T cell receptor beta chains in this list originate from one sample, sequenced in a study of cytomegalovirus exposure and HLA in healthy donors. PCR amplification relied on 60 Vbeta primers (plus 13 Jbeta primers). Repertoires were generated with immunoSEQ multiplex PCR, while TCRdb's copy carries only in-frame clones and drops some. In the table there are approximately 120,000 clones, about 82% of which are singletons. Source material: PBMCs. The receptor source for this set is a man aged 45-60 years in good health and CMV-seronegative.

The chain is built from TRBV9 and TRBJ1-1, with D uncertain. The germline CDR1 and CDR2 sequences are SGDLS and YYNGEE. The CDR3 has 16 residues. V was cut by 0 bases and J by 5 bases, with 17 bases left in between. The CDR3 nucleotides are TGTGCCAGCAGCGTAGGCCAAAAGGGAGGAAGGACTGAAGCTTTCTTT. Translating it yields CASSVGQKGGRTEAFF.

The gene calls are TRBV28 and TRBJ1-6, with no clear D. V lost 7 bases, J lost 13 bases, and 17 bases lay in between. The CDR3 totals 13 residues. Per germline, CDR1 MDHEN and CDR2 SYDVKM. The CDR3 DNA reads as TGTGCCAGCACCCCAAGTGGGCACTTTCCCCTCCACTTT. Translating gives CASTPSGHFPLHF.

The table lists this clone with a count of one. This chain links TRBV6-5 with TRBJ2-3; possibly TRBD2 for D (5 bases). Germline values: CDR1 MNHEY, CDR2 SVGAGI. V shed 2 bases and J shed 0 bases, with 9 bases lying between them. This CDR3 spans 15 amino acids. The CDR3 DNA sequence: TGTGCCAGCAGTTACAGTAGGACTAGCACAGATACGCAGTATTTT. Protein product: CASSYSRTSTDTQYF.

The chain combines TRBV5-6 with TRBJ1-1; D is uncertain. V was trimmed by 2 bases and J by 4 bases, leaving 12 bases between them. This CDR3 spans 14 amino acids. Per germline, CDR1 SGHDT and CDR2 YYEEEE. Here the CDR3 reads CASSFPYSFTEAFF. The CDR3, as DNA: TGTGCCAGCAGCTTCCCCTACAGTTTCACTGAAGCTTTCTTT.

This rearrangement joins TRBV5-1 to TRBJ1-6; D is possibly TRBD1 (5 bases). Germline V gives CDR1 SGHRS, CDR2 YFSETQ. CDR3 length: 16 residues. The V and J ends lost 0 bases and 8 bases respectively, with 15 bases between them. The CDR3 DNA reads as TGCGCCAGCAGCTTGGGGCCTTTCCAGGGTGATTCACCCCTCCACTTT. Translation gives CASSLGPFQGDSPLHF.

This clone came up once. In DNA form, the CDR3 reads TGTGCCAGCAGCTTATCTCCTAGCGGGGGGTACGAGCAGTACTTC. This gives the protein CASSLSPSGGYEQYF. This chain links TRBV7-2 with TRBJ2-7, with 11 bases aligning to TRBD2. This CDR3 spans 15 amino acids. In germline, CDR1 is SGHTA, CDR2 FQGNSA. J lost 4 bases, V lost 2 bases, and 4 bases had no gene match. Drawing the rest from reference TRBV7-2 and TRBJ2-7, the complete variable domain is GAGVSQSPSNKVTEKGKDVELRCDPISGHTALYWYRQSLGQGLEFLIYFQGNSAPDKSGLPSDRFSAERTGGSVSTLTIQRTQQEDSAVYLCASSLSPSGGYEQYFGPGTRLTVT.

V gene TRBV7-9 combines with J gene TRBJ2-2; D remains ambiguous. V was cut by 3 bases and J by 7 bases, with 3 bases left in between. The germline V gene has CDR1 SEHNR and CDR2 FQNEAQ (reference sequence). This CDR3 spans 11 amino acids. Here the CDR3 reads CASSFYGELFF. The CDR3 nucleotides read TGTGCCAGCAGCTTCTACGGGGAGCTGTTTTTT.

This rearrangement joins TRBV19 to TRBJ2-2, with 7 nucleotides matching TRBD2. There are 15 residues in the CDR3. Germline CDR1 is LNHDA and CDR2 is SQIVND (reference sequence). Trimming at V came to 5 bases and at J to 9 bases, leaving 12 bases not matched to a gene. The CDR3 is CASSYRWEGIWELFF. The CDR3 DNA follows: TGTGCCAGTAGTTATAGGTGGGAGGGGATCTGGGAGCTGTTTTTT.

This chain connects TRBV2 to TRBJ1-2, with 8 bases lining up with TRBD1. Losses at the gene ends were 7 bases for V and 7 bases for J; bases not matched to a gene: 5. Germline CDR1 SNHLY, CDR2 FYNNEI. This CDR3 has 12 amino acids. The CDR3 protein is CASKDRARGYTF. As DNA, the CDR3 is TGTGCCAGCAAGGACAGGGCACGTGGCTACACCTTC.

The chain recombines TRBV2 with TRBJ2-1, with TRBD2 matching over 8 bases. Germline V gives CDR1 SNHLY, CDR2 FYNNEI. CDR3 length equals 15 residues. Losses at the gene ends were 1 base for V and 3 bases for J; bases not matched to a gene: 2. This CDR3 reads CASSEERGNYNEQFF. The DNA of the CDR3 is TGTGCCAGCAGTGAAGAGCGGGGGAACTACAATGAGCAGTTCTTC.

The CDR3 sequence is CASSSDRGPNTGELFF. The CDR3 DNA reads TGCGCCAGCAGCTCTGACAGGGGGCCCAACACCGGGGAGCTGTTTTTT. The chain uses TRBV5-1 and TRBJ2-2; 10 bases are shared with TRBD1. The CDR3 spans 16 residues. Trimming removed 3 bases from V and 2 bases from J; junction bases left unmatched: 4. Germline V gives CDR1 SGHRS, CDR2 YFSETQ.

The rearrangement links TRBV19 to TRBJ1-5; no clear D gene. Looked up from germline, CDR1 is LNHDA and CDR2 is SQIVND (reference sequence). CDR3 size: 15 residues. Trimming stripped 3 bases from V and 5 bases from J, with 14 bases between. CDR3 bases: TGTGCCAGTAGTATCCCTTCGGGCGGGGATCAGCCCCAGCATTTT. Translated, it gives CASSIPSGGDQPQHF.

The chain recombines TRBV9 with TRBJ2-2, with D hard to call. Germline V gene sequence: CDR1 SGDLS, CDR2 YYNGEE. V was cut by 2 bases and J by 1 base, with 3 bases left in between. The CDR3 loop spans 13 amino acids. CDR3 protein: CASSVKNTGELFF. The CDR3 DNA reads as TGTGCCAGCAGCGTCAAGAACACCGGGGAGCTGTTTTTT.

The rearrangement uses TRBV6-1 and TRBJ1-3; D is possibly TRBD1 (5 bases). The CDR3 runs 13 residues. V gave up 6 bases and J gave up 1 base, with 7 bases separating them. From germline, CDR1 is MNHNS and CDR2 SASEGT. The CDR3 bases are TGTGCCAGCAGATACAGGTCTGGAAACACCATATATTTT. Its translation: CASRYRSGNTIYF.

The chain is built from TRBV19 and TRBJ2-2; the D is unclear. The germline V gene has CDR1 LNHDA and CDR2 SQIVND (reference sequence). The CDR3 covers 13 residues. The V end lost 1 base, the J end lost 5 bases, and 5 bases lay between the germline ends. The CDR3 loop is CASSIAVTGELFF. In DNA, the CDR3 is TGTGCCAGTAGTATAGCTGTGACCGGGGAGCTGTTTTTT.

For this clone: Other DNA sequences from this sample encode an identical CDR3 as well. The chain recombines TRBV6-1 with TRBJ1-1, with TRBD1 matching 8 bases. The length of the CDR3 is 15 residues. V lost 1 base and J lost 1; bases outside the gene matches: 2. The V gene's germline CDR1 is MNHNS and CDR2 SASEGT. The CDR3 nucleotides read TGTGCCAGCAGTGAAGTGGGGACAGGGAACACTGAAGCTTTCTTT. It codes for CASSEVGTGNTEAFF.

This clone was found a few times. The V and J genes are TRBV7-9 and TRBJ1-1, with D possibly being TRBD1 (5 bases). Trimming took 5 bases from V and 0 from J, leaving 13 bases between them. Looked up from germline, CDR1 is SEHNR and CDR2 is FQNEAQ (reference sequence). This CDR3 spans 15 amino acids. The CDR3 sequence: CASSPSTDLNTEAFF. The CDR3 DNA reads TGTGCCAGCAGCCCCTCGACAGACTTGAACACTGAAGCTTTCTTT.

The J gene is TRBJ2-7, the V gene TRBV11-2; D not resolved. The CDR3 totals 13 residues. Germline CDR1 and CDR2: SGHAT and FQNNGV. With 5 bases removed from V and 4 bases from J, the gap between germline ends came to 12 bases. In DNA, the CDR3 is TGTGCCAGCAGCCGTTTTGAAACTTACGAGCAGTACTTC. Its translation is CASSRFETYEQYF.

This clone was recorded a few times. The chain uses TRBV5-8 and TRBJ1-1; D is uncertain. V was pared by 1 base and J by 1 base, with 8 bases between. The CDR3 totals 14 residues. Per germline, CDR1 SGHTS and CDR2 YDEGEE. CDR3 sequence reads: CASSLSPENTEAFF. The CDR3 coding sequence is TGTGCCAGCAGCTTGTCCCCAGAGAACACTGAAGCTTTCTTT.

The chain uses TRBV7-2 and TRBJ2-1; 8 nucleotides line up with TRBD1. The length of the CDR3 is 16 residues. The trim removed 5 bases at V and 7 bases at J, leaving 13 bases unmatched. The V gene's germline CDR1 is SGHTA and CDR2 FQGNSA. CDR3 loop: CASSRPRTGSKNEQFF. CDR3 bases: TGTGCCAGCAGCAGACCGCGGACAGGGTCGAAAAATGAGCAGTTCTTC.

The genes are TRBV6-5 and TRBJ2-3; 8 bases line up with TRBD1. From germline, CDR1 is MNHEY and CDR2 SVGAGI. The CDR3 runs to 13 residues. V lost 5 bases, J lost 6 bases, and 4 bases stayed unmatched. The CDR3 here is CASSVDRGDTQYF. The CDR3 DNA follows: TGTGCCAGCAGTGTCGACAGGGGTGATACGCAGTATTTT.

DNA for the CDR3: TGCGCCAGCGCACAGAGTTCTAACTATGGCTACACCTTC. Its protein is CASAQSSNYGYTF. The chain employs TRBV5-1 and TRBJ1-2; D is undetermined. In germline, CDR1 is SGHRS, CDR2 YFSETQ. CDR3 length equals 13 residues. The V and J ends lost 7 bases and 0 bases respectively, with 10 bases between them. Filled out from reference TRBV5-1 and TRBJ1-2, the complete variable domain reads KAGVTQTPRYLIKTRGQQVTLSCSPISGHRSVSWYQQTPGQGLQFLFEYFSETQRNKGNFPGRFSGRQFSNSRSEMNVSTLELGDSALYLCASAQSSNYGYTFGSGTRLTVV.

The CDR3 region has the DNA TGTGCCAGTAGGAGCCCAGCGAACTATGGCTACACCTTC. Translating it yields CASRSPANYGYTF. The J gene is TRBJ1-2, the V gene TRBV19; D is ambiguous. V lost 6 bases, J lost 2 bases, and 10 bases lay in between. This CDR3 has 13 residues. Germline V CDR1 and CDR2: LNHDA, SQIVND (reference sequence).

The count of this clone is one. The V gene is TRBV5-4, the J gene TRBJ2-3; D call uncertain. Germline V gene lookup returns CDR1 SGHNT and CDR2 YYREEE (reference sequence). The germline V and J ends were trimmed by 0 bases and 1 base, with 6 bases remaining between them. The CDR3 has 14 residues. CDR3: CASSLELRTDTQYF. Here the CDR3 DNA reads TGTGCCAGCAGCTTGGAACTGCGCACAGATACGCAGTATTTT.

The chain combines TRBV15 with TRBJ1-3; tentative D call: TRBD1 (6 bases). Germline assignment: CDR1 LNHNV and CDR2 YYDKDF (reference sequence). V lost 0 bases and J 2 bases, leaving 11 bases between the germline ends. The CDR3 has 16 residues. This CDR3 is CATSRDGSGAGNTIYF. CDR3 DNA: TGTGCCACCAGCAGAGATGGGTCAGGGGCTGGAAACACCATATATTTT.

This clone came up a few times. This chain joins TRBV20-1 and TRBJ2-1, with D unresolved. Per germline, CDR1 DFQATT and CDR2 SNEGSKA (reference sequence). V was trimmed by 6 bases and J by 7 bases, leaving 7 bases between them. The CDR3 runs 10 residues. As DNA, the CDR3 is TGCAGTGCCACTGGTAATGAGCAGTTCTTC. It translates to CSATGNEQFF.

V is TRBV6-5 and J is TRBJ1-6; weak D call: TRBD1 (6 bases). Trimming cost V 4 bases and J 12 bases, with 19 bases left between them. Germline V gene data show CDR1 as MNHEY and CDR2 as SVGAGI. CDR3 size: 15 residues. The CDR3 here is CASSSARRGFGPLHF. CDR3 in DNA: TGTGCCAGCAGTTCCGCCCGCAGGGGCTTCGGACCCCTCCACTTT.